The following is a T cell receptor beta chain sequence with its context. No antigen is known for it. These data originate in a study of cytomegalovirus exposure and HLA in healthy donors. Whole-study results and caveats: In a later analysis, HLA-C alleles had the fewest associated TCRs, DRB1 alleles the most.

Primers included in the PCR were 60 Vbeta and 13 Jbeta primers. The data were produced by immunoSEQ multiplex PCR, yet TCRdb's version contains in-frame clones alone and is incomplete. Here the sample spans roughly 70,000 clones, roughly 81% being singletons. CDR3 length equals 15 residues. Germline CDR1 SGHAT, CDR2 FQNNGV. V was pared by 0 bases and J by 3 bases, with 5 bases of the junction left unmatched. J is TRBJ2-7 and V is TRBV11-2; 7 bases match TRBD2. The clonotype originates from a human donor in good health. The material sequenced was PBMCs. CDR3 coding DNA: TGTGCCAGCAGCTTAGAGGGGAGGGGCAGCTACGAGCAGTACTTC. Residues: CASSLEGRGSYEQYF.